The 19 T cell receptor beta chains listed next were all sequenced from one sample in a study of blood T cells in healthy people across ages. Using a J-beta primer mix together with a sample-barcoded 5' primer, a second PCR was run for roughly 7 to 12 cycles. TCRdb processed the 5' RACE reads anew with MiXCR; each CDR3 protein has one entry. The table has fewer than 2,000,000 distinct CDR3 sequences, approximately 40% seen once. The specimen was blood. These receptors all stem from a human donor in good health.

The chain is built from TRBV5-1 and TRBJ2-1; 7 positions agree with TRBD2. CDR1 and CDR2 from the germline V gene are SGHRS and YFSETQ. This CDR3 is built from 17 residues. V lost 4 bases to trimming and J lost 1 base; unmatched junction nucleotides: 11. CDR3 DNA sequence: TGCGCCAGCAGCCATAACCCTAGCGGACCGTCCTACAATGAGCAGTTCTTC. Translation: CASSHNPSGPSYNEQFF.

This CDR3 reads CSARSRDSYNEQFF. The CDR3 nucleotides are TGCAGTGCTAGGTCCAGAGATAGTTACAATGAGCAGTTCTTC. The gene calls are TRBV20-1 and TRBJ2-1; D is unresolved. CDR1 DFQATT and CDR2 SNEGSKA come from the germline V gene (reference sequence). V shed 3 bases and J shed 4 bases, with 13 bases lying between them. The CDR3 contains 14 residues.

The chain combines TRBV4-3 with TRBJ1-2; no definite D call. The CDR3 runs 14 residues. V was clipped by 0 bases and J by 3 bases, with 8 bases between them. The germline V gene has CDR1 LGHNA and CDR2 YSLEER. CDR3 region: CASSQEWDDYGYTF. CDR3 sequence (DNA): TGCGCCAGCAGCCAAGAGTGGGATGACTATGGCTACACCTTC.

The CDR3 nucleotides are TGTGCCAGCACCTCGGGGAACAGGGGCTACGAGCAGTACTTC. Translating it yields CASTSGNRGYEQYF. The J gene is TRBJ2-7, the V gene TRBV6-2 or TRBV6-3, with TRBD1 matching 7 bases. The CDR3 is 14 amino acids. Germline trimming cut 7 bases from V and 3 bases from J; bases unmatched to any gene: 9. Germline V gene lookup returns CDR1 MNHEY and CDR2 SVGEGT.

A few counts support this clonotype. The genes are TRBV15 and TRBJ1-5; D uncertain. CDR1 and CDR2 from the germline V gene are LNHNV and YYDKDF (reference sequence). The length of the CDR3 is 16 residues. Trimming left V 0 bases short and J 0 bases short, with 9 bases between. This CDR3 is CATSRDTAISNQPQHF. The DNA of the CDR3 is TGTGCCACCAGCAGAGATACCGCGATTAGCAATCAGCCCCAGCATTTT. Full variable domain (missing parts from reference TRBV15 and TRBJ1-5): DAMVIQNPRYQVTQFGKPVTLSCSQTLNHNVMYWYQQKSSQAPKLLFHYYDKDFNNEADTPDNFQSRRPNTSFCFLDIRSPGLGDTAMYLCATSRDTAISNQPQHFGDGTRLSIL.

This clonotype was detected only a few times. The chain is built from TRBV11-2 and TRBJ1-2, with TRBD1 identical over 9 bases. The CDR3 has 15 amino acids. Germline V CDR1 and CDR2: SGHAT, FQNNGV. J was trimmed by 8 bases and V by 5 bases; bases with no gene match: 12. The CDR3 region is CASSPRTGQGEGYTF. In DNA, the CDR3 is TGTGCCAGCAGCCCTAGAACGGGACAGGGAGAGGGCTACACCTTC.

To note about this clonotype: An end of the junction differs from the germline gene, which may be a read error. The chain links TRBV28 to TRBJ2-3; 8 nucleotides line up with TRBD2. This CDR3 region has 14 residues. Germline assignment: CDR1 MDHEN and CDR2 SYDVKM. CDR3 bases: TGTGCCAGCAGATCCTGGACTAGCACAGATGCGCAGTATTTT. Translating gives CASRSWTSTDAQYF. The variable domain in full, with the rest retrieved from reference TRBV28 and TRBJ2-3, is DVKVTQSSRYLVKRTGEKVFLECVQDMDHENMFWYRQDPGLGLRLIYFSYDVKMKEKGDIPEGYSVSREKKERFSLILESASTNQTSMYLCASRSWTSTDAQYFGPGTRLTVL.

The gene calls are TRBV7-9 and TRBJ2-5; TRBD1 might be the D (5 bases). The V end lost 5 bases, the J end lost 4 bases, and 20 bases lay between the germline ends. CDR1 SEHNR and CDR2 FQNEAQ come from the germline V gene (reference sequence). The CDR3 extends over 16 amino acids. CDR3 nucleotides: TGTGCCAGCAGCCACGCCTCTCAGGGATGGAGAGAGACCCAGTACTTC. It translates to CASSHASQGWRETQYF.

This clonotype has a handful of counts. The chain recombines TRBV4-3 with TRBJ2-7, with D perhaps assigned TRBD1 or TRBD2 (5 bases each). The CDR3 runs 15 residues. V lost 0 bases and J lost 1, with 10 bases in between. Germline V gene sequence: CDR1 LGHNA, CDR2 YSLEER. CDR3 DNA: TGCGCCAGCAGCCAAGACAAATGGGGGTCCTACGAGCAGTACTTC. Translating gives CASSQDKWGSYEQYF.

This chain's CDR3 is CASSRTDGSSYNEQFF. DNA for the CDR3: TGCGCCAGCAGCCGGACGGACGGAAGCTCCTACAATGAGCAGTTCTTC. The chain links TRBV4-1 to TRBJ2-1, with D unresolved. CDR3 size: 16 residues. V shed 4 bases and J shed 0 bases, with 13 bases lying between them. Germline V gives CDR1 MGHRA, CDR2 YSYEKL.

This clonotype appeared many times. The chain couples TRBV29-1 to TRBJ2-5, with D tentatively TRBD1 (5 bases). V was trimmed by 6 bases and J by 2 bases, leaving 13 bases between them. The germline V gene encodes CDR1 SQVTM and CDR2 ANQGSEA. The CDR3 has 13 residues. CDR3 sequence (DNA): TGCAGCGTCTCCTTGACAGCGCAAGAGACCCAGTACTTC. It codes for CSVSLTAQETQYF.

The V call is TRBV24-1, the J call TRBJ2-1; 9 nucleotides match TRBD1. The germline CDR1 and CDR2 sequences are KGHDR and SFDVKD. The length of the CDR3 is 14 residues. V gave up 10 bases and J gave up 5 bases; unmatched junction bases: 8. CDR3 sequence reads: CATSRDRVNNEQFF. The CDR3 nucleotides read TGTGCCACTTCCCGGGACAGGGTAAACAATGAGCAGTTCTTC.

The V call is TRBV6-2 or TRBV6-3, the J call TRBJ2-5, with a weak D call TRBD2 (5 bases). The CDR3 covers 17 residues. Germline CDR1 and CDR2: MNHEY and SVGEGT. V gave up 4 bases and J gave up 1 base, with 19 bases separating them. The CDR3 reads CASSFAGGGRIQETQYF. The CDR3 DNA reads TGTGCCAGCAGTTTTGCCGGCGGAGGCCGAATCCAAGAGACCCAGTACTTC.

This clonotype occurred a few times. The chain employs TRBV7-9 and TRBJ2-7, with D perhaps assigned TRBD1 or TRBD2 (6 bases each). V was shortened by 3 bases and J by 3 bases, with 12 bases between the two germline ends. The CDR3 covers 14 residues. The germline V gene encodes CDR1 SEHNR and CDR2 FQNEAQ (reference sequence). CDR3 DNA: TGTGCCAGCAGCTTGGAGGGGGTCCGCTACGAGCAGTACTTC. As protein: CASSLEGVRYEQYF.

The chain combines TRBV9 with TRBJ1-1; 8 bases line up with TRBD1. This CDR3 region has 16 residues. The germline V gene encodes CDR1 SGDLS and CDR2 YYNGEE. V lost 1 base to trimming and J lost 4 bases; unmatched junction nucleotides: 9. CDR3 region: CASSVTGDRRATEAFF. CDR3 nucleotides: TGTGCCAGCAGCGTAACTGGGGACAGGAGGGCCACTGAAGCTTTCTTT.

This clonotype was picked up a small number of times. A much larger clone is a single base away; this may be a read error. This chain links TRBV4-3 with TRBJ1-4; D not resolved. Between the trimmed V and J ends, which lost 0 bases and 5 bases, there was a span of 22 bases. The CDR3 is 19 residues long. Germline CDR1 reads LGHNA; CDR2 reads YSLEER. CDR3 amino acids: CASSQDSRPITTQNEKLFF. The CDR3 DNA reads TGCGCCAGCAGCCAAGATTCTAGGCCGATAACGACGCAGAATGAAAAACTGTTTTTT.

CDR3 amino acids: CASSYSKPAGRSYEQYF. In nucleotides, the CDR3 is TGTGCCAGCAGTTACTCGAAGCCAGCGGGGCGCTCCTACGAGCAGTACTTC. The gene calls are TRBV6-5 and TRBJ2-7, with TRBD2 matching 7 bases. Looked up from germline, CDR1 is MNHEY and CDR2 is SVGAGI. Trimming at V came to 0 bases and at J to 0 bases, leaving 8 bases not matched to a gene. The CDR3 covers 17 residues.

This clonotype is a singleton in its sample. The chain links TRBV6-2 or TRBV6-3 to TRBJ2-1; no clear D gene. This CDR3 is 13 amino acids long. Trimming cost V 5 bases and J 7 bases, with 12 bases left between them. Germline V gene lookup returns CDR1 MNHEY and CDR2 SVGEGT. The CDR3 here is CASSTRSRNEQFF. Here the CDR3 DNA reads TGTGCCAGCAGTACCCGTAGCAGAAATGAGCAGTTCTTC.

The CDR3 reads CATSWTSVNEQFF. The CDR3 bases are TGTGCCACCAGCTGGACTAGCGTAAATGAGCAGTTCTTC. V gene TRBV15 combines with J gene TRBJ2-1, with 9 positions matching TRBD2. CDR3 length: 13 residues. Germline lookup yields CDR1 LNHNV and CDR2 YYDKDF (reference sequence). With 5 bases clipped from V and 7 bases from J, the junction kept 3 bases outside the gene matches.